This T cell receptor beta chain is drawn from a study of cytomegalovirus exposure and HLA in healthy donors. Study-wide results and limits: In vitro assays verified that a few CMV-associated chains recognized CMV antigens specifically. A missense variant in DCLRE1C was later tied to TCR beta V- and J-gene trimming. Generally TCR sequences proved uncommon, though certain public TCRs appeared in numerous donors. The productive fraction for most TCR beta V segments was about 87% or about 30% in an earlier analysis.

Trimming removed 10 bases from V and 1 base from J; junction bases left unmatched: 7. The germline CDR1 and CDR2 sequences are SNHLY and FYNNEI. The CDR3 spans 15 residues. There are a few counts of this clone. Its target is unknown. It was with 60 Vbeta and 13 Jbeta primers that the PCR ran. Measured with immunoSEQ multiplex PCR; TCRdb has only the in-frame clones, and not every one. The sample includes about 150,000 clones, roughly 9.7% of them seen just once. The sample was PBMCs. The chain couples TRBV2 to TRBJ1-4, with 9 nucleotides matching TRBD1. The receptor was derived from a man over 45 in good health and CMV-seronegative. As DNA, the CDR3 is TGTGCCACTTCGGGACAGGGTGTAACTAATGAAAAACTGTTTTTT. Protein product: CATSGQGVTNEKLFF. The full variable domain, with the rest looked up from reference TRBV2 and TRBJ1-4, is EPEVTQTPSHQVTQMGQEVILRCVPISNHLYFYWYRQILGQKVEFLVSFYNNEISEKSEIFDDQFSVERPDGSNFTLKIRSTKLEDSAMYFCATSGQGVTNEKLFFGSGTQLSVL.